This TCR beta chain was sequenced during a study of CD8 T cells in ankylosing spondylitis. Findings of the study overall: There was a TCR beta motif, made of eight highly homologous variants, that appeared characteristic of ankylosing spondylitis blood.

Looked up from germline, CDR1 is MGHRA and CDR2 is YSYEKL. Trimming left V 0 bases short and J 5 bases short, with 16 bases between. This CDR3 has 17 amino acids. This clonotype was observed a handful of times. Antigen specificity is unknown. In TCRdb, the 5' RACE reads were re-called with MiXCR into one record per CDR3 protein. The table has under 850,000 distinct CDR3 sequences, under 20% seen once. The chain joins TRBV4-1 to TRBJ1-4; a weak D match, TRBD1 (5 bases). Sequenced sample: blood, either unsorted or a sorted T cell fraction (not recorded which). The sequence derives from a male donor with ankylosing spondylitis. CDR3 bases: TGCGCCAGCAGCCAAGATCAGGGCGAGTGGGCGAATGAAAAACTGTTTTTT. It yields the protein CASSQDQGEWANEKLFF.